This TCR beta chain was sequenced during a study of blood T cell repertoires in COVID-19. The repertoire was sequenced with immunoSEQ multiplex PCR; TCRdb's copy has only in-frame clones and lacks some. The profile shows 470,000 or so clones, nearly 90% of them singletons. Recruits, aged about 18 to 95 years, lived in 20 to 30 US areas. Germline CDR1 and CDR2: MNHEY and SMNVEV (reference sequence). V was clipped by 8 bases and J by 6 bases, with 20 bases between them. CDR3 length: 15 residues. The source material was PBMCs or T cells enriched from blood (not recorded which). This sequence joins TRBV27 and TRBJ2-1, with D possibly TRBD1 on 6 matching bases. This TCR came from a young woman with acute COVID-19. The CDR3: CASVTTAGVFNEQFF. The CDR3 nucleotides read TGTGCCAGCGTTACGACGGCAGGGGTTTTCAATGAGCAGTTCTTC.